The T cell receptor (beta chain) under discussion was sequenced for a study of T cells in Graves' hyperthyroidism and ophthalmopathy (dated by TCRdb to between 2019 and 2020). Describing the broader study: Peripheral blood samples were taken at initial diagnosis, before any treatment was given. A discovery cohort of about 100 patients, about 43 with Graves' ophthalmopathy and 57 with stable Graves' hyperthyroidism, was used to find distinguishing TCR V-J signatures. Prospective prediction of ophthalmopathy was tested in an independent validation cohort of approximately 18 hyperthyroidism patients and around 16 patients who later progressed to ophthalmopathy. The 100 or so discovery patients were divided at random into training and test sets in a 7:3 ratio. The study also compared thyroid tissue and blood T-cell repertoires from about six Graves' hyperthyroidism patients. Following sampling, methimazole starting at 30 mg daily was given to hyperthyroidism patients, and high-dose intravenous methylprednisolone was given to ophthalmopathy patients. According to the paper, TCR Vbeta CDR3 sequencing was carried out on 135 peripheral blood samples, which came from 40 to 45 ophthalmopathy, about 75 hyperthyroidism and about 17 progressor patients.

TCR beta CDR3 regions were amplified from RNA transcripts. The first round of RT-PCR for the TCR CDR3 was performed with the HTBI primer set and the Qiagen OneStep RT-PCR kit. Libraries were constructed in a second round of multiplex PCR, after which size selection and purification were carried out. Sequencing of the libraries was done on an Illumina HiSeq2000 using paired-end 100 bp reads. In the source study's methods: SOAPnuke was used to process the raw data, removing reads that contained adapters or uncalled bases, had a mean Phred below 15, or lacked an exact match to the constant primer or identifier. High-quality paired reads were merged with COPE v1.2.5, and unique nucleotide sequences were defined as clonotypes. MiTCR v1.1 was used to align the clonotypes against IMGT TRBV, TRBD and TRBJ reference segments. Only V-J combinations with frequency above 0.0001, covering about 99% of repertoires, were analysed. A TCS score was defined as the ratio of F50 (clonal expansion) to E x V (chaos), with BLOSUM62-based TCRdist applied between CDR3 peptides within each V-J. Welch's t-statistics and random forest reduced around 550 V-J features to under 15, which were used in a naive Bayes classifier (R e1071). Using fastp at Q25 and MiXCR, TCRdb reprocessed the public reads and kept productive beta chains. When rows share a CDR3 protein, they turn into one entry using the most common DNA and genes. TCRdb's processing, not the authors', yielded these V and J calls. The sample data list 300,000 to 400,000 distinct CDR3 sequences, and 13% of these were observed just once. Roughly 8.3% of the sample is in the top ten clones.

This clonotype appeared a few times. This receptor's antigen is unknown. Nothing much larger sits one base from this clone, and base qualities are not available. The study at large found these results: No statistical method was used to fix the sample size in advance, and group allocation was not hidden from the investigators. A model built on a 13 V-J signature distinguished ophthalmopathy from stable hyperthyroidism, reaching about 88% sensitivity and around 82% specificity in cross-validation and 80%/75% in testing. During validation, the model predicted progression to ophthalmopathy a median of approximately 6.5 months ahead of onset, with roughly 65% sensitivity and around 73% specificity. Most expanded thyroid clonotypes (frequency above 0.001) were also detected in blood, a finding suggesting that blood repertoires may reflect thyroid immune responses.

Stable Graves' hyperthyroidism was defined as the absence of progression to ophthalmopathy over 18 months of follow-up. Hyperthyroidism patients were newly diagnosed, had a disease duration of under 2 months, and were aged 18 to 65 years. Any patient with an uncontrolled infection, another autoimmune disease, pregnancy or lactation was excluded. Diagnoses were established on the basis of clinical symptoms, serum thyroxine and TRAb, thyroid ultrasound, and orbital computed tomography. PBMCs were isolated from about 9.2 ml of fresh peripheral blood by Ficoll-Paque density gradient centrifugation. Trizol reagent was used to extract total RNA, and RNA quality was then checked on an Agilent 2100 Bioanalyzer. The CDR3 contains 17 residues, cysteine and phenylalanine counted. CDR3 DNA only is kept here, 51 bases in frame from base 1. Sequences GTSNPN (CDR1) and SVGIG (CDR2) are obtained from the germline V gene (reference sequence). V is cut by 0 bases and J by 0 bases, and the space between the germline ends is 18 bases.

The chain joins TRBV30 to TRBJ2-7, with a weak D call of TRBD2 (6 bases match). The sequencing input was blood. The clonotype comes from a woman aged 18-30 years with Graves' hyperthyroidism. The DNA sequence is as follows: TGTGCCTGGAGTGTACTTACTGGTTTAGCGGTCTCCTACGAGCAGTACTTC. It encodes CAWSVLTGLAVSYEQYF.